This T cell receptor beta chain was identified during a study of blood T cell repertoires in COVID-19. The method was immunoSEQ multiplex PCR; TCRdb's version includes in-frame clones alone and lacks a portion of them. The top ten hold roughly 3.9% of the sample, which has some 130,000 clones, around nine tenths seen once. Germline CDR1 and CDR2: MDHEN and SYDVKM. Losses at the gene ends were 5 bases for V and 4 bases for J; bases not matched to a gene: 12. The CDR3 extends over 16 amino acids. The sequence was obtained from a man aged 55-75 years with COVID-19, enrolled during active disease. The chain carries TRBV28 and TRBJ2-7, with 9 bases that match TRBD1. Sequencing was performed on peripheral blood. The CDR3 DNA sequence: TGTGCCAGCAGTCCGGGGACGACAGGGGGATTTTACGAGCAGTACTTC. Encoded protein: CASSPGTTGGFYEQYF.